What follows is one T cell receptor beta chain and its context. In its sample, this clonotype was seen a few times. Its antigen is still unknown. Base qualities are not recorded, but no much larger clone differs from it by a single base. TCRdb records Illumina HiSeq 1500 as the sequencer. TCRdb redid the processing of the public reads, applying fastp at Q25 and MiXCR, and retained in-frame beta chains. One record per CDR3 amino acid sequence lists the most common genes and DNA. Across this sample there are around 450,000 distinct CDR3 sequences, with roughly 12% seen only once. The ten largest clones take up roughly a tenth of the sample. The entry originates in a study of T cell repertoires in cytomegalovirus infection (dated by TCRdb to about 2019). For the wider study: Because public TCR beta signatures pointed to carriage of CMV infection together with the matching HLA type, the HLA type of each donor mattered for the analysis. Summary of the overall study and its limitations: In both this cohort and an independent approximately 400-donor cohort, the cumulative frequency of public TCR beta family members distinguished carriers of CMV infection plus the relevant HLA type. The ex vivo response was dominated by HLA-C-restricted CMV-specific TCR beta clonotypes, which also provided the single most frequent clonotype in two of eight donors.

Via the germline V gene (reference sequence), CDR1 is MNHNY and CDR2 SVGAGI. Inclusive of the bounding cysteine and phenylalanine, the CDR3 is 17 residues long. The kept DNA is CDR3 alone, 51 bases in frame from the first base. The germline V and J ends show losses of 0 bases and 1 base respectively, and no gene match explains 5 bases of the junction. The source material was PBMCs. This sequence uses TRBV6-6 and TRBJ1-4; 7 bases in the middle match TRBD1. This TCR came from a human donor in good health (CMV status not recorded). Some clones in this sample may be carry-over from other donors' samples. The CDR3 here reads CASSYSRPGGTNEKLFF. The nucleotide sequence is TGTGCCAGCAGTTACTCGAGGCCAGGGGGAACTAATGAAAAACTGTTTTTT.